This TCR beta chain originates from a study of CD8+ T cells in alopecia areata. Reverse transcribed after extraction, RNA yielded cDNA as the sequencing template. The data were produced by immunoSEQ multiplex PCR, yet TCRdb's version contains in-frame clones alone and is incomplete. The table lists some 180,000 clones, roughly 60% of them singletons, with under 2% in the top ten. This CDR3 region has 11 residues. Germline CDR1 reads SQVTM; CDR2 reads ANQGSEA. V shed 7 bases and J 3 bases; nucleotides not matched to a gene: 2. The source was CD4+ T cells sorted from blood, collected at week 0. The chain combines TRBV29-1 with TRBJ2-7, with 8 nucleotides matching TRBD1. This receptor was taken from a human donor with alopecia areata. CDR3 coding DNA: TGCAGCGGGGGGACAGGCTACGAGCAGTACTTC. The encoded protein is CSGGTGYEQYF.